This T cell receptor (beta chain) was found in a study of Japanese encephalitis immunity and Zika vaccine responses. Study results and caveats: In JEV-pre-vaccinated donors, repertoire richness of conserved-ZIKV-epitope-responsive CD4 T cells significantly decreased after ZPIV. Repertoires grouped by participant, suggesting no public TCRs between individuals.

MiXCR, run by TCRdb on the 5' RACE reads, gives a single entry per CDR3 protein. The data contain about 380 distinct CDR3 sequences, 2.4% of them singletons. For 6 days, PBMCs labeled with CFSE were cultured with peptide pools at approximately 0.97 ug/mL each. Live CD56-CD19-CD16-CD3+CD4+ cells with low CFSE were sorted unfixed as proliferating CD4 T cells. By sample fraction, this clonotype is large. This CDR3 comprises 16 residues. V gave up 0 bases and J gave up 0 bases, with 11 bases separating them. Looked up from germline, CDR1 is LGHNA and CDR2 is YSLEER. This specimen was antigen-activated CD4+ T cells from blood, cultured, taken during a Zika inactivated vaccine study. The clonotype comes from an adult man who received an inactivated Zika virus vaccine. The rearrangement uses TRBV4-3 and TRBJ1-2; D is possibly TRBD1 (5 bases). The CDR3: CASSQDQGSANYGYTF. The CDR3, as DNA: TGCGCCAGCAGCCAAGATCAGGGTTCAGCTAACTATGGCTACACCTTC.